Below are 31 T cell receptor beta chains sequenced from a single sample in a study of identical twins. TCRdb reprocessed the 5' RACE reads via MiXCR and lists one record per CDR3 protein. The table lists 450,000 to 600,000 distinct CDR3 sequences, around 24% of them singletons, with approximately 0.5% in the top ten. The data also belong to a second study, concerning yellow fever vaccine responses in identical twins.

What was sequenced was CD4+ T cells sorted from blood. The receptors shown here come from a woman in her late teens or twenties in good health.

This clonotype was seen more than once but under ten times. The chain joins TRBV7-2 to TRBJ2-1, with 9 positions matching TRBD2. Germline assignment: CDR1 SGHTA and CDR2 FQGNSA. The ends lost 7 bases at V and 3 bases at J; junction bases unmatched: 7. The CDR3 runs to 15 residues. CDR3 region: CASNLGTSSYNEQFF. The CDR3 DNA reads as TGTGCCAGCAACCTCGGGACTAGCAGCTACAATGAGCAGTTCTTC.

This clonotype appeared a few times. This chain's CDR3 is CASSFGHAPTEKLFF. The CDR3, as DNA: TGTGCCAGCAGTTTCGGACACGCACCCACGGAAAAACTGTTTTTT. The rearrangement links TRBV12-3 or TRBV12-4 to TRBJ1-4, with a possible D match to TRBD1 (5 bases). Trimming removed 3 bases at V and 8 bases at J, with 16 bases between. The CDR3 totals 15 residues.

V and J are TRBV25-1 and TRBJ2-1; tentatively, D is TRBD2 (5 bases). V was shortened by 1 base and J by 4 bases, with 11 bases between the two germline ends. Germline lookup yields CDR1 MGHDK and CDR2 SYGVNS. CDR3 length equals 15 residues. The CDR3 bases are TGTGCCAGCAGTGAATCGGGGTATCGGTACAATGAGCAGTTCTTC. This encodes CASSESGYRYNEQFF.

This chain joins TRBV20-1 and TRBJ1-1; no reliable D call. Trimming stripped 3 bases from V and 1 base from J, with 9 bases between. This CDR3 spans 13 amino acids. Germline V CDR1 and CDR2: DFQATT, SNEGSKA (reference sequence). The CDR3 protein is CSARNHPNTEAFF. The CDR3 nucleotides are TGCAGTGCTAGGAATCACCCGAACACTGAAGCTTTCTTT.

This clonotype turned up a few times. Here the CDR3 reads CSAVRGDTQYF. CDR3 sequence (DNA): TGCAGTGCTGTACGGGGAGATACGCAGTATTTT. V gene TRBV20-1 combines with J gene TRBJ2-3; maybe TRBD2 (5 bases). This CDR3 has 11 residues. The germline V gene has CDR1 DFQATT and CDR2 SNEGSKA (reference sequence). V dropped 5 bases and J dropped 5 bases, with 8 bases sitting between them.

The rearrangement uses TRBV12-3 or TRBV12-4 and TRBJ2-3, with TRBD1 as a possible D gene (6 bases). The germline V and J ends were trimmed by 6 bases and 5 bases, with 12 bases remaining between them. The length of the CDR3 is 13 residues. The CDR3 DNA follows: TGTGCCAGCAGGGGACAAGTGATAGATACGCAGTATTTT. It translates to CASRGQVIDTQYF.

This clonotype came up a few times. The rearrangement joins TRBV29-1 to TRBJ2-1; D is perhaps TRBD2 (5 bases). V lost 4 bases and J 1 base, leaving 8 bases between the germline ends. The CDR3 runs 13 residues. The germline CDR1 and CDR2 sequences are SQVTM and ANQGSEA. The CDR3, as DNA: TGCAGCGTTGCCGGGATTTCCTACAATGAGCAGTTCTTC. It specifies CSVAGISYNEQFF.

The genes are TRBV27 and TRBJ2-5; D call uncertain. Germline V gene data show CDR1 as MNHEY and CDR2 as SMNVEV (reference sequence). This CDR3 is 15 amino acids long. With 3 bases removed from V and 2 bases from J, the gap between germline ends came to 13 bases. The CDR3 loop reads CASSFGRTAQETQYF. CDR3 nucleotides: TGTGCCAGCAGTTTTGGAAGGACCGCTCAAGAGACCCAGTACTTC.

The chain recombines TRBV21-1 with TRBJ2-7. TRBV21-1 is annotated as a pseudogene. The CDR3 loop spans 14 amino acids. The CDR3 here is CASSKNTRSYEQYF. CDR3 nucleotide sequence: TGTGCCAGCAGCAAAAATACCCGCTCCTACGAGCAGTACTTC.

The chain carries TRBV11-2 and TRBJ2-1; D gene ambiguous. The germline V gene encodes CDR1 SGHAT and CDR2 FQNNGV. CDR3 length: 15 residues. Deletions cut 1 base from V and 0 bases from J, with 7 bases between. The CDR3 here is CASSLALGSYNEQFF. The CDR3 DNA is TGTGCCAGCAGCTTAGCCCTGGGCTCCTACAATGAGCAGTTCTTC.

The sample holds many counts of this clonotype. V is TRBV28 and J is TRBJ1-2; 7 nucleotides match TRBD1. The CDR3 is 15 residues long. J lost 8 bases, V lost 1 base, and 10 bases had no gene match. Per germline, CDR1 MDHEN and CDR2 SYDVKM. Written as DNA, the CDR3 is TGTGCCAGCAGTTTATACAATGCGAGGGGGCGAGGCTACACCTTC. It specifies CASSLYNARGRGYTF.

The CDR3 DNA reads as TGTGCCAGCTCACCCTCACTAGCGGGAGGATACAATGAGCAGTTCTTC. It specifies CASSPSLAGGYNEQFF. The chain uses TRBV18 and TRBJ2-1, with 12 bases matching TRBD2. This CDR3 region has 16 residues. The germline CDR1 and CDR2 sequences are KGHSH and LQKENI. V was pared by 3 bases and J by 4 bases, with 4 bases of the junction left unmatched.

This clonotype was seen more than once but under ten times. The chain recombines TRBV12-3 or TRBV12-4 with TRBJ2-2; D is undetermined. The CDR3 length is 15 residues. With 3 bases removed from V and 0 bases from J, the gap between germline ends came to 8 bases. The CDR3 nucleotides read TGTGCCAGCAGTTTGCAGTGGCCGAACACCGGGGAGCTGTTTTTT. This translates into CASSLQWPNTGELFF.

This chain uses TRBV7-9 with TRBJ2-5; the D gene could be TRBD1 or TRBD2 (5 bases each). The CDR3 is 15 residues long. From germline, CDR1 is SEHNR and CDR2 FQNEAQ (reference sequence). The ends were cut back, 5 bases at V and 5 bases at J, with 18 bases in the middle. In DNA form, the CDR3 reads TGTGCCAGCAGCAAGGGGACGGCGGGCCCGGAGACCCAGTACTTC. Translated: CASSKGTAGPETQYF.

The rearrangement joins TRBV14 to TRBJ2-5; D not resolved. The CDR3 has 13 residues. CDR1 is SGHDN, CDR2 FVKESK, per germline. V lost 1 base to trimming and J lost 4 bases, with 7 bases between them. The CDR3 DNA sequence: TGTGCCAGCAGCCAAGGGATAGGAGAGACCCAGTACTTC. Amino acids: CASSQGIGETQYF.

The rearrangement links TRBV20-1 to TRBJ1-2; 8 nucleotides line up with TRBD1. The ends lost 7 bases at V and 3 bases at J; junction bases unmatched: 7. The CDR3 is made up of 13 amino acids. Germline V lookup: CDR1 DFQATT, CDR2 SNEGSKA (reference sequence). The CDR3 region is CSGGQGADYGYTF. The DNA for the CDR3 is TGCAGTGGGGGCCAGGGGGCTGACTATGGCTACACCTTC.

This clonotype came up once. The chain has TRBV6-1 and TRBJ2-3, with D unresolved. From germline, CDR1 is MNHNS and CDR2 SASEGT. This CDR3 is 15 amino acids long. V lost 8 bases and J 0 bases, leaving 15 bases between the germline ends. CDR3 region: CASSLSVGSTDTQYF. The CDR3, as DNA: TGTGCCAGCTCTTTATCCGTGGGGAGCACAGATACGCAGTATTTT.

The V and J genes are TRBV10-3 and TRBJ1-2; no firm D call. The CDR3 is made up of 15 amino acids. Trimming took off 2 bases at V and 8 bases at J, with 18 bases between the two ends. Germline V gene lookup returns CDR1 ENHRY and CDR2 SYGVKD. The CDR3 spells CAISEPGIDPKGYTF. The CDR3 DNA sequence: TGTGCCATCAGTGAGCCCGGGATAGACCCAAAGGGCTACACCTTC.

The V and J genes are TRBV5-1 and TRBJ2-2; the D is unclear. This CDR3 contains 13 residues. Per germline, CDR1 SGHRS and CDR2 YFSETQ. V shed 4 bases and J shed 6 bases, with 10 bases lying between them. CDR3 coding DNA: TGCGCCAGCAGCCCTCTCGAGGCCGGGGAGCTGTTTTTT. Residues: CASSPLEAGELFF.

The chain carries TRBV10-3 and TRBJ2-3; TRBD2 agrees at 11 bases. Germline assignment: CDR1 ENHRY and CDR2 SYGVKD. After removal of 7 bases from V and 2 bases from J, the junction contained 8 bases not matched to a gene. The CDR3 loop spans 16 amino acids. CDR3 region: CAITQLAGASTDTQYF. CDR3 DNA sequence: TGTGCCATCACACAACTAGCGGGAGCCTCCACAGATACGCAGTATTTT.

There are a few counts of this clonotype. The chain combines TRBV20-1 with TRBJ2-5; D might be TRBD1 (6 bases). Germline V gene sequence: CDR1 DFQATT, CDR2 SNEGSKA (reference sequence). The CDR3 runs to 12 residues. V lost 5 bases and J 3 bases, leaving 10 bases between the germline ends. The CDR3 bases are TGCAGTGCTGCCTACAGGGAAGAGACCCAGTACTTC. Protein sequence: CSAAYREETQYF.

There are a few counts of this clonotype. The CDR3 DNA follows: TGTGCCAGCAGCCTCCGGGACAGGCTCATTTCCTATGGCTACACCTTC. It yields the protein CASSLRDRLISYGYTF. The rearrangement joins TRBV5-6 to TRBJ1-2; 8 bases map to TRBD1. V was clipped by 4 bases and J by 4 bases; unmatched bases: 12. The germline gives CDR1 SGHDT, CDR2 YYEEEE. The CDR3 loop spans 16 amino acids.

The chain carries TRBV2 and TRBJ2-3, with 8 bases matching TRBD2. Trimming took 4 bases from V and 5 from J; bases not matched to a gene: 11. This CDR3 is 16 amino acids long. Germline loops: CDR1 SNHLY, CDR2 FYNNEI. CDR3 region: CASSGGAGGSRDTQYF. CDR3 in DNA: TGTGCCAGCAGTGGAGGGGCGGGAGGCTCACGAGATACGCAGTATTTT.

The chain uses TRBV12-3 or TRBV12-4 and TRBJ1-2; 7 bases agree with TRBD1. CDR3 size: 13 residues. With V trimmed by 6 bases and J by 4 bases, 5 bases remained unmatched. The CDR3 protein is CASRRQGPYGYTF. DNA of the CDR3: TGTGCCAGCAGACGACAGGGCCCCTATGGCTACACCTTC.

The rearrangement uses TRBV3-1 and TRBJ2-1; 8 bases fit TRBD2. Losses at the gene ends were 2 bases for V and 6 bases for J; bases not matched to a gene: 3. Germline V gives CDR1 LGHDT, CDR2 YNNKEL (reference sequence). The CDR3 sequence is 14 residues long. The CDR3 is CASSQLGLVNEQFF. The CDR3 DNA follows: TGTGCCAGCAGCCAATTGGGACTAGTCAATGAGCAGTTCTTC.

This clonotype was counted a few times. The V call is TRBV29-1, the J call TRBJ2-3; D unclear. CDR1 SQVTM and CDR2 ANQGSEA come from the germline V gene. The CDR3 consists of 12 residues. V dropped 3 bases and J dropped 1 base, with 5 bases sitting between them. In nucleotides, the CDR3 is TGCAGCGTTGAGGTTGGCACAGATACGCAGTATTTT. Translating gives CSVEVGTDTQYF.

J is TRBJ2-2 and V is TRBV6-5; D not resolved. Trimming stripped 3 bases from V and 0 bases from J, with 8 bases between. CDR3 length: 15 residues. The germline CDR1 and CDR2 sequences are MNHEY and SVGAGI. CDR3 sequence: CASSYGDSNTGELFF. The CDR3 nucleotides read TGTGCCAGCAGTTATGGAGACTCGAACACCGGGGAGCTGTTTTTT.

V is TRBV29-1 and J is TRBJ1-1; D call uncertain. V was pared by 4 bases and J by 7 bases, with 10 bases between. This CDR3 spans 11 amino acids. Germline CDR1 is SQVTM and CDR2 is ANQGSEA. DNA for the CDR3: TGCAGCGTTGTAAGTCTGGGTGAAGCTTTCTTT. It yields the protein CSVVSLGEAFF.

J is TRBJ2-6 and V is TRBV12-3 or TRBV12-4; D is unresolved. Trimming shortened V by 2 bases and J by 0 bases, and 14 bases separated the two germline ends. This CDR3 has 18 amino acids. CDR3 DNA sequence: TGTGCCAGCAGTTTATGGCCGCGAGCATCCTCTGGGGCCAACGTCCTGACTTTC. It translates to CASSLWPRASSGANVLTF.

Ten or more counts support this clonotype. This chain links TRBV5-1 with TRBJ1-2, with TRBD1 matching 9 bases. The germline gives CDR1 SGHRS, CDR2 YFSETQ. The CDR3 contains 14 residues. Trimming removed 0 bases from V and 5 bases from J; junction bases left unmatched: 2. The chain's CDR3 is CASSLEGQGYGYTF. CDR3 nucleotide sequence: TGCGCCAGCAGCTTGGAGGGACAGGGATATGGCTACACCTTC.

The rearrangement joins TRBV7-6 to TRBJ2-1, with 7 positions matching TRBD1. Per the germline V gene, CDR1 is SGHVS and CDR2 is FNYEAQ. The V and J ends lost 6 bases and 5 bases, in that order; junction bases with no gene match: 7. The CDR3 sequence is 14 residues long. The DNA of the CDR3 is TGTGCCAGCAGGCCCGGGACAGTGCACAATGAGCAGTTCTTC. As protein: CASRPGTVHNEQFF.